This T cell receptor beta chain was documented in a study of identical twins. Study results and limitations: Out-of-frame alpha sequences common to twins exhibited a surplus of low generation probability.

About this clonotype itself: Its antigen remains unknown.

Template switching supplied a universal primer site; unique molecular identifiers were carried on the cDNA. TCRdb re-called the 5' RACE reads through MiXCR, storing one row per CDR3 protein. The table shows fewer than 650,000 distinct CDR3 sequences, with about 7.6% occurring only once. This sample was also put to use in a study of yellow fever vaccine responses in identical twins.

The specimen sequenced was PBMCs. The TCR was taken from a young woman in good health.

This CDR3 reads CASSVVLAGGNEQFF. The CDR3 DNA follows: TGTGCCAGCAGCGTAGTTCTAGCGGGAGGCAATGAGCAGTTCTTC. The chain is built from TRBV9 and TRBJ2-1, with 11 bases that match TRBD2. V lost 0 bases, J lost 6 bases, and 2 bases stayed unmatched. The CDR3 sequence is 15 residues long. From germline, CDR1 is SGDLS and CDR2 YYNGEE.